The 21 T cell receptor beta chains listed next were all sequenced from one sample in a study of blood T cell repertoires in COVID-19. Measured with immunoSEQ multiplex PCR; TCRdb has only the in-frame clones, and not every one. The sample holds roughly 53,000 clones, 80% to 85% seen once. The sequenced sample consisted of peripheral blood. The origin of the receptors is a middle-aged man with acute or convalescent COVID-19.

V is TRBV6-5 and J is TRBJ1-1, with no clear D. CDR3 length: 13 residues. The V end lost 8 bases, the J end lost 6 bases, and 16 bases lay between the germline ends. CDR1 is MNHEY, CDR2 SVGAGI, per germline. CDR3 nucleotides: TGTGCCAGCCATTATGTATTCCAGGCTGAAGCTTTCTTT. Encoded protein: CASHYVFQAEAFF.

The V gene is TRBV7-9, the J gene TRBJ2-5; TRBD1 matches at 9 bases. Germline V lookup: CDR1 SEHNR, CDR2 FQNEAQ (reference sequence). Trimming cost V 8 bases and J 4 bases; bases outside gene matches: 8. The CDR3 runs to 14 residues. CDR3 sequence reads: CASRGQGSGETQYF. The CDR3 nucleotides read TGTGCCAGCCGGGGACAGGGATCGGGAGAGACCCAGTACTTC.

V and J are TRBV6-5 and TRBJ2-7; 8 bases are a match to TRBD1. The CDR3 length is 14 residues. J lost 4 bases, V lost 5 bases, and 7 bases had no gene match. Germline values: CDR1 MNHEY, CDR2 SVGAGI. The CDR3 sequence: CASSSVTGVYEQYF. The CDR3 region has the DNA TGTGCCAGCAGTAGCGTGACAGGGGTATACGAGCAGTACTTC.

The CDR3 DNA reads as TGTGCCAGCAGCGCCGGGTTAGCTAACTATGGCTACACCTTC. Amino acids: CASSAGLANYGYTF. This chain joins TRBV9 and TRBJ1-2; no clear D. Germline CDR1 is SGDLS and CDR2 is YYNGEE. The germline V and J ends were trimmed by 3 bases and 0 bases, with 9 bases remaining between them. CDR3 length: 14 residues.

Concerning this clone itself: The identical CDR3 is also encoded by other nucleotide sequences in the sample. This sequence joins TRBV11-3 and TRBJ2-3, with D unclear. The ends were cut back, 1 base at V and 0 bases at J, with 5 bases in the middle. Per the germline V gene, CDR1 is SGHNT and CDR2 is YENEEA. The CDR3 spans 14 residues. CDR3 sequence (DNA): TGTGCCAGCAGCTTAGGCAGGAGCACAGATACGCAGTATTTT. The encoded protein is CASSLGRSTDTQYF.

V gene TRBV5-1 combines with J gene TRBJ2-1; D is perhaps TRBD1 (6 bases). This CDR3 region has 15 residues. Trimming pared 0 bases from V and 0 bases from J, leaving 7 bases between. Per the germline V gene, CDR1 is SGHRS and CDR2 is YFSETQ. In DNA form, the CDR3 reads TGCGCCAGCAGCTTGGGGGGGCTCTCCTACAATGAGCAGTTCTTC. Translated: CASSLGGLSYNEQFF.

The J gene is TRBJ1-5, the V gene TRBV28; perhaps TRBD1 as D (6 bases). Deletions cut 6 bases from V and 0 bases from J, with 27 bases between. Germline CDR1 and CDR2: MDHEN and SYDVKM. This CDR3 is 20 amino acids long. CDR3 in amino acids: CASSASLGVSTGNSNQPQHF. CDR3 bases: TGTGCCAGCAGCGCCTCCTTAGGGGTTTCTACAGGGAATAGCAATCAGCCCCAGCATTTT.

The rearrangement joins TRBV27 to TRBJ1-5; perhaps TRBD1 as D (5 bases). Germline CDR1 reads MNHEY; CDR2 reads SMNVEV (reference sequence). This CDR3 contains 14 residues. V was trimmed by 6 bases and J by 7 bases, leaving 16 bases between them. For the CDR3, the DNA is TGTGCCAGCAGGGGGCAGGGCGGGATCCAGCCCCAGCATTTT. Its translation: CASRGQGGIQPQHF.

For the CDR3, the DNA is TGTGCCAGTAGTGAGGTTGCGGGGAGCAATCAGCCCCAGCATTTT. This encodes CASSEVAGSNQPQHF. The chain recombines TRBV19 with TRBJ1-5; D ambiguous. The V end was cut by 5 bases, the J end by 1 base, with 12 bases between. Germline V CDR1 and CDR2: LNHDA, SQIVND (reference sequence). There are 15 residues in the CDR3.

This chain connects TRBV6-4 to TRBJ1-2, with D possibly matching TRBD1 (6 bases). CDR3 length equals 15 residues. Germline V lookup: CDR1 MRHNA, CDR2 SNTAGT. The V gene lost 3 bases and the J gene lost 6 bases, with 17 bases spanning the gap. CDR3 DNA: TGTGCCAGCAGTGAACAGGGCGGAGTGTGGGATGGCTACACCTTC. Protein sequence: CASSEQGGVWDGYTF.

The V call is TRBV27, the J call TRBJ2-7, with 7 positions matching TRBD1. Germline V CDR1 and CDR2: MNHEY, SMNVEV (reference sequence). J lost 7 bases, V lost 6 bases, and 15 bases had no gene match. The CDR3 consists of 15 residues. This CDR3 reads CASRPWITGVEEQYF. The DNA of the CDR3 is TGTGCCAGCAGACCCTGGATTACAGGGGTCGAGGAGCAGTACTTC.

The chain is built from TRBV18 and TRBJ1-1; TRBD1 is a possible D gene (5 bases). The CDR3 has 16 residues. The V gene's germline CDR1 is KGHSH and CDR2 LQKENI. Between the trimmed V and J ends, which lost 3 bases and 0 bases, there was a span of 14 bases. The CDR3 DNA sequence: TGTGCCAGCTCACCGCGGGGCAGGTTATTGAACACTGAAGCTTTCTTT. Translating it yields CASSPRGRLLNTEAFF.

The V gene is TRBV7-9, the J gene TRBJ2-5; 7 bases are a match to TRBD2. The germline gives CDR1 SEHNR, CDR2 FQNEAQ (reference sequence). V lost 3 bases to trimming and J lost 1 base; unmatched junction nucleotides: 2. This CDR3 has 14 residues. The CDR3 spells CASSFGGGQETQYF. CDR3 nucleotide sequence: TGTGCCAGCAGCTTTGGCGGGGGCCAAGAGACCCAGTACTTC.

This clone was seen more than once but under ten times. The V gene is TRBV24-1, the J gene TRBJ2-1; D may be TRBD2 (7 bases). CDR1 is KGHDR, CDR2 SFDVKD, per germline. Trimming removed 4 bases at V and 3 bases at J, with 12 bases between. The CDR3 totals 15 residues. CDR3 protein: CATSEGGGLYNEQFF. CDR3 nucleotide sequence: TGTGCCACCAGTGAGGGGGGGGGCCTCTACAATGAGCAGTTCTTC.

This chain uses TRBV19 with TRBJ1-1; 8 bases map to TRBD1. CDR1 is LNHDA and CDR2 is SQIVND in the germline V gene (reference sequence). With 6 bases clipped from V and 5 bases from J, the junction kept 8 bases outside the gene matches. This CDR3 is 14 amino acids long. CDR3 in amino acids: CASSGRGRLTEAFF. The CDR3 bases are TGTGCCAGTAGCGGCAGGGGGCGACTGACTGAAGCTTTCTTT.

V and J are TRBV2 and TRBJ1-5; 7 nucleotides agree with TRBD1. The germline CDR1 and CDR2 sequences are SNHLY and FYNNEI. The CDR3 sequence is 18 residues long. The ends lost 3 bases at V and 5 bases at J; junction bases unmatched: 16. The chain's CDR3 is CASSEDNEGASWDQPQHF. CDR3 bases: TGTGCCAGCAGTGAGGACAACGAGGGGGCGAGTTGGGATCAGCCCCAGCATTTT. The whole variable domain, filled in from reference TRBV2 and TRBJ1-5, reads EPEVTQTPSHQVTQMGQEVILRCVPISNHLYFYWYRQILGQKVEFLVSFYNNEISEKSEIFDDQFSVERPDGSNFTLKIRSTKLEDSAMYFCASSEDNEGASWDQPQHFGDGTRLSIL.

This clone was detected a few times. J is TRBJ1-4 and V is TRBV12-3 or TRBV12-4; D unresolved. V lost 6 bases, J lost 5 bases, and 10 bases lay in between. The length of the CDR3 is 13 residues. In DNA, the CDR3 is TGTGCCAGCAGAGCACAGAGCAATGAAAAACTGTTTTTT. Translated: CASRAQSNEKLFF.

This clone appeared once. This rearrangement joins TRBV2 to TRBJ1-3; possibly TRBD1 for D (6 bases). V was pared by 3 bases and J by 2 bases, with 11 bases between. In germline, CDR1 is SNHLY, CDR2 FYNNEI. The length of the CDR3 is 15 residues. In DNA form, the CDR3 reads TGTGCCAGCAGTGAGTTCAGGGGCGCTGGAAACACCATATATTTT. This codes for CASSEFRGAGNTIYF. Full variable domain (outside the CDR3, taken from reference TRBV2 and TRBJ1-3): EPEVTQTPSHQVTQMGQEVILRCVPISNHLYFYWYRQILGQKVEFLVSFYNNEISEKSEIFDDQFSVERPDGSNFTLKIRSTKLEDSAMYFCASSEFRGAGNTIYFGEGSWLTVV.

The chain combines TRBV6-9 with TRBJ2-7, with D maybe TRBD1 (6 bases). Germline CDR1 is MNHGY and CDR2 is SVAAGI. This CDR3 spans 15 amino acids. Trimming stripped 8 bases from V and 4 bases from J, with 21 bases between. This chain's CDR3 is CASRICDRRRYEQYF. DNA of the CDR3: TGTGCCAGCCGGATCTGCGACAGGCGTAGGTACGAGCAGTACTTC.

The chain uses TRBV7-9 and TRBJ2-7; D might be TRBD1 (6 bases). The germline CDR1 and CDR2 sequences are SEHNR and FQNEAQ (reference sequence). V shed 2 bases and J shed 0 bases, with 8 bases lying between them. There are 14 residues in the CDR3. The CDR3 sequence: CASSLKDSSYEQYF. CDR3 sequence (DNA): TGTGCCAGCAGCTTAAAGGACAGCTCCTACGAGCAGTACTTC.

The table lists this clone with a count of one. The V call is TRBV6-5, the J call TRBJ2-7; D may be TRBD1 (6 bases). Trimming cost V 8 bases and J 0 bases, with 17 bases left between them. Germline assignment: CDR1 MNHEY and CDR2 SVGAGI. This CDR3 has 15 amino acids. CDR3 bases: TGTGCCAGCCCCCCGGTGGCAGGGGTCTCCTACGAGCAGTACTTC. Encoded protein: CASPPVAGVSYEQYF.